The TCR beta chain under discussion was sequenced for a study of blood T cell repertoires in COVID-19. Authors' data handling: The authors estimated nucleated cell counts from reference gene primer amplification. The table came from immunoSEQ multiplex PCR; TCRdb's copy has only in-frame clones and leaves some out. Clone size and V and J calls were adopted from that table, with D and trimming inferred from the DNA. The repertoire holds around 200,000 clones, with about 86% as singletons. The CDR3 runs to 15 residues. The germline V gene encodes CDR1 LNHNV and CDR2 YYDKDF (reference sequence). Trimming left V 5 bases short and J 1 base short, with 11 bases between.

This receptor was taken from a man in his fifties with active or convalescent COVID-19. This chain uses TRBV15 with TRBJ2-2; D is unresolved. Material: peripheral blood. The CDR3, as DNA: TGTGCCACCAGCGTACAGCAAAGGAACACCGGGGAGCTGTTTTTT. It is translated as CATSVQQRNTGELFF.